These 6 T cell receptor beta chains share one sample of origin, sequenced in a study of T cells in Graves' hyperthyroidism and ophthalmopathy. Template material for amplifying TCR beta CDR3 regions consisted of RNA transcripts. HTBI primers were used for first-round RT-PCR of the TCR CDR3. Each CDR3 protein is one row after TCRdb ran MiXCR on the multiplex PCR reads. The top ten clones hold under 55% of a sample with a few hundred thousand distinct CDR3 sequences, 15% to 20% of them seen once. Sequenced: blood. The receptors come from a woman aged 45-60 years with Graves' hyperthyroidism.

J is TRBJ2-7 and V is TRBV7-9; 7 nucleotides align to TRBD2. The CDR3 has 14 amino acids. The V segment lost 1 base and the J segment 5 bases; nucleotides outside the gene matches: 5. Germline assignment: CDR1 SEHNR and CDR2 FQNEAQ (reference sequence). This CDR3 is CASSLDGRIHEQYF. DNA of the CDR3: TGTGCCAGCAGCTTAGACGGGAGGATCCACGAGCAGTACTTC.

The gene calls are TRBV6-1 and TRBJ1-6; D uncertain. V lost 1 base, J lost 6 bases, and 4 bases lay in between. This CDR3 region has 13 residues. The germline V gene encodes CDR1 MNHNS and CDR2 SASEGT. The CDR3 here is CASSEESNSPLHF. As DNA, the CDR3 is TGTGCCAGCAGTGAAGAGAGTAATTCACCCCTCCACTTT.

At least ten counts were recorded for this clonotype. This chain uses TRBV12-3 or TRBV12-4 with TRBJ2-2; 10 bases map to TRBD2. The V gene end was trimmed by 2 bases and the J gene end by 5 bases; junction bases not matched to a gene: 8. The CDR3 contains 17 residues. CDR3 sequence (DNA): TGTGCCAGCAGTTTACTAGCGGGGGCCCCGGGAACCGGGGAGCTGTTTTTT. It specifies CASSLLAGAPGTGELFF.

This clonotype was counted between two and nine times. The chain uses TRBV7-9 and TRBJ2-5; 7 bases align to TRBD1. The CDR3 covers 14 residues. The V segment lost 0 bases and the J segment 4 bases; nucleotides outside the gene matches: 2. Germline V gene data show CDR1 as SEHNR and CDR2 as FQNEAQ (reference sequence). The CDR3 spells CASSLAPGGETQYF. Written as DNA, the CDR3 is TGTGCCAGCAGCTTAGCGCCAGGGGGAGAGACCCAGTACTTC.

The V call is TRBV5-5, the J call TRBJ2-7; 8 positions agree with TRBD2. The germline V gene encodes CDR1 SGHKS and CDR2 YYEKEE (reference sequence). CDR3 length: 14 residues. Trimming took 2 bases from V and 3 from J; bases not matched to a gene: 4. As DNA, the CDR3 is TGTGCCAGCAGCTTTACTAGCGGAGACTACGAGCAGTACTTC. Its translation: CASSFTSGDYEQYF.

The sample holds many counts of this clonotype. The chain joins TRBV2 to TRBJ1-3; D is uncertain. CDR3 size: 14 residues. The germline CDR1 and CDR2 sequences are SNHLY and FYNNEI. Trimming removed 8 bases from V and 0 bases from J, with 11 bases in between. The CDR3: CASEPQGSGNTIYF. CDR3 bases: TGTGCCAGCGAGCCCCAAGGCTCTGGAAACACCATATATTTT.